This T cell receptor (beta chain) was found in a study of cytomegalovirus exposure and HLA in healthy donors. This clone was seen more than once but under ten times. The target antigen is unknown. The germline V and J ends were trimmed by 3 bases and 2 bases, with 11 bases remaining between them. This CDR3 region has 14 residues. Germline CDR1 SGHNT, CDR2 YYREEE (reference sequence). Study results and caveats: Reports described diagnosis of cytomegalovirus status by the classifier as highly specific and sensitive.

PCR amplification relied on 60 Vbeta primers (plus 13 Jbeta primers). TCRdb keeps only in-frame clones here, not all; method: immunoSEQ multiplex PCR. Of around 170,000 clones listed, roughly 80% were seen once; the top ten hold about 3.8%. The chain has TRBV5-4 and TRBJ2-5; a weak D match, TRBD1 (6 bases). The TCR sequence derives from a man aged 50-60 years in good health and CMV-seronegative. The specimen sequenced was PBMCs. The CDR3 nucleotides read TGTGCCAGCAGCTCCAGGACAGATCAAGAGACCCAGTACTTC. Protein product: CASSSRTDQETQYF.